This TCR beta chain was retrieved from a study of cytomegalovirus exposure and HLA in healthy donors. With 60 Vbeta and 13 Jbeta primers, the PCR was carried out. Libraries were prepared by immunoSEQ multiplex PCR; TCRdb keeps only in-frame clonotypes and omits some of them. The repertoire consists of over 95,000 clones, with 70% to 80% occurring once and the leading ten covering roughly 3%. The length of the CDR3 is 15 residues. Germline-derived CDR1 and CDR2 are MGHRA and YSYEKL. Trimming removed 0 bases at V and 6 bases at J, with 14 bases between. The chain combines TRBV4-1 with TRBJ1-2; D gene ambiguous. The sequenced material came from PBMCs. This sequence originates from a female donor in good health and CMV-seronegative. The CDR3: CASSQESLGAHGYTF. The CDR3 nucleotides read TGCGCCAGCAGCCAAGAGTCTTTGGGAGCCCATGGCTACACCTTC.